The 11 T cell receptor beta chains given below trace back to one sample, sequenced in a study of CXCR3-negative and CXCR3-positive naive CD8 T cells. The TRB cDNA libraries were prepared by 5' RACE with UMI labels. From the 5' RACE reads, TCRdb lists one entry per CDR3 protein and no DNA. Its listing shows tens of thousands of distinct CDR3 sequences. Sequences were obtained from naive CXCR3- CD8+ T cells from blood. Subset here: CD45RO-CCR7+CD27+CD95- naive CD8+ T cells lacking CXCR3 (TNR3-). The source of these receptors is a human donor in good health. Some clones in this sample may be carry-over from other donors' samples.

The chain combines TRBV28 with TRBJ2-3. Germline V gene data show CDR1 as MDHEN and CDR2 as SYDVKM. This CDR3 region has 13 residues. The CDR3 protein is CASSLISTDTQYF.

The V and J genes are TRBV28 and TRBJ2-3. Germline V lookup: CDR1 MDHEN, CDR2 SYDVKM. The CDR3 is 14 residues long. This CDR3 reads CASSRSMGADTQYF.

The chain combines TRBV10-3 with TRBJ2-7. Germline CDR1 reads ENHRY; CDR2 reads SYGVKD. There are 11 residues in the CDR3. The CDR3 region is CAISDGYEQYF.

The chain links TRBV6-2 or TRBV6-3 to TRBJ2-2; as DNA is missing, the TRBD2 call by TCRdb cannot be tested. The CDR3 length is 15 residues. Germline V gene data show CDR1 as MNHEY and CDR2 as SVGEGT. The chain's CDR3 is CASTLAVDSGGELFF.

This sequence joins TRBV28 and TRBJ2-5; TCRdb calls TRBD2, which cannot be checked without DNA. The CDR3 has 14 residues. Germline V gives CDR1 MDHEN, CDR2 SYDVKM. The CDR3 loop reads CASSLPIVRETQYF.

This chain uses TRBV12-3 or TRBV12-4 with TRBJ2-1; checking the TCRdb D call of TRBD1 is not possible without DNA. The CDR3 is 13 amino acids. The CDR3 reads CASSRGSENEQFF.

V gene TRBV12-3 or TRBV12-4 combines with J gene TRBJ1-1; checking the TCRdb D call of TRBD1 is not possible without DNA. There are 15 residues in the CDR3. The CDR3 loop is CASAHLGTGVTEAFF.

The J gene is TRBJ2-7, the V gene TRBV7-2; the D gene TCRdb calls, TRBD2, cannot be checked with no DNA. Germline V lookup: CDR1 SGHTA, CDR2 FQGNSA. The CDR3 runs to 18 residues. CDR3 residues: CASSLGSLAVPSSYEQYF. The whole variable domain, remainder taken from reference TRBV7-2 and TRBJ2-7, is GAGVSQSPSNKVTEKGKDVELRCDPISGHTALYWYRQSLGQGLEFLIYFQGNSAPDKSGLPSDRFSAERTGGSVSTLTIQRTQQEDSAVYLCASSLGSLAVPSSYEQYFGPGTRLTVT.

This chain links TRBV7-8 with TRBJ2-5; TCRdb proposes TRBD2, but this gene call is untestable without DNA. CDR1 and CDR2 from the germline V gene are SGHVS and FQNEAQ. The length of the CDR3 is 17 residues. The CDR3 is CASSGLAGGPGQETQYF.

The genes are TRBV7-6 and TRBJ2-3; TCRdb picks TRBD1, but there is no DNA to check that call. The CDR3 consists of 17 residues. The germline V gene has CDR1 SGHVS and CDR2 FNYEAQ. The CDR3: CASSSTPIGGRGDTQYF.

This chain connects TRBV4-1 to TRBJ1-1. There are 14 residues in the CDR3. Germline values: CDR1 MGHRA, CDR2 YSYEKL. The CDR3 loop reads CASSQERFGSEAFF.